The clone carrying this T cell receptor beta chain has just a few counts. This sample was included in a study of blood T cell repertoires in COVID-19. J was trimmed by 3 bases and V by 5 bases; bases with no gene match: 7. The CDR3 loop spans 15 amino acids. CDR1 and CDR2 (germline): MNHEY, SVGAGI. The table came from immunoSEQ multiplex PCR; TCRdb's copy has only in-frame clones and leaves some out. The sample carries approximately 99,000 clones, approximately 70% recorded once. V and J are TRBV6-5 and TRBJ2-4, with 7 bases fitting TRBD1. The source material was peripheral blood. This sequence originates from a middle-aged woman with acute or convalescent COVID-19. CDR3: CASSRTGVDKNIQYF. CDR3 bases: TGTGCCAGCAGTCGCACAGGGGTGGACAAAAACATTCAGTACTTC.